What follows are 30 T cell receptor beta chains derived from one specimen sequenced in a study of shared clonotypes between healthy human individuals. Sequencing used immunoSEQ multiplex PCR; TCRdb keeps in-frame clones, though not all of them. In the table there are more than 550,000 clones, about 90% of which are singletons. Sequencing was performed on memory CD8+ T cells from PBMCs. Subset here: CD45RO+ cells pooled with CCR7-negative TemRA cells. These receptor sequences come from a man younger than 30 in good health. Some clones in this sample may be carry-over from other donors' samples.

This clone showed up just a few times. This chain links TRBV27 with TRBJ2-7, with D possibly TRBD2 on 5 matching bases. The CDR3 is 13 residues long. With 5 bases removed from V and 6 bases from J, the gap between germline ends came to 14 bases. The V gene's germline CDR1 is MNHEY and CDR2 SMNVEV (reference sequence). The CDR3: CASSPRLSLEQYF. The CDR3 region has the DNA TGTGCCAGCAGTCCCAGACTATCCCTCGAGCAGTACTTC.

The rearrangement joins TRBV11-2 to TRBJ2-2; TRBD1 might be the D (6 bases). The germline CDR1 and CDR2 sequences are SGHAT and FQNNGV. Trimming removed 6 bases at V and 5 bases at J, with 19 bases between. The CDR3 extends over 16 amino acids. CDR3 bases: TGTGCCAGCAGGTGGATTCAGGGGTTACTAACCGGGGAGCTGTTTTTT. This encodes CASRWIQGLLTGELFF.

This sequence joins TRBV19 and TRBJ2-3; 11 bases are shared with TRBD2. CDR1 LNHDA and CDR2 SQIVND come from the germline V gene (reference sequence). With 4 bases clipped from V and 3 bases from J, the junction kept 0 bases outside the gene matches. CDR3 length equals 14 residues. CDR3: CASSTSGRTDTQYF. In DNA, the CDR3 is TGTGCCAGTAGTACTAGCGGGAGGACAGATACGCAGTATTTT. Filled out from reference TRBV19 and TRBJ2-3, the complete variable domain reads DGGITQSPKYLFRKEGQNVTLSCEQNLNHDAMYWYRQDPGQGLRLIYYSQIVNDFQKGDIAEGYSVSREKKESFPLTVTSAQKNPTAFYLCASSTSGRTDTQYFGPGTRLTVL.

V usage is TRBV7-6 and J usage is TRBJ2-2; D tentatively fits TRBD1 or TRBD2 (5 bases each). Germline CDR1 is SGHVS and CDR2 is FNYEAQ. V was cut by 5 bases and J by 1 base, with 11 bases left in between. CDR3 length equals 15 residues. CDR3 nucleotide sequence: TGTGCCAGCAGCCGAGGGGCCCAGAACACCGGGGAGCTGTTTTTT. Its protein is CASSRGAQNTGELFF.

The gene calls are TRBV6-5 and TRBJ2-5; TRBD1 agrees at 9 bases. From germline, CDR1 is MNHEY and CDR2 SVGAGI. Trimming took 4 bases from V and 1 from J; bases not matched to a gene: 1. The CDR3 spans 14 residues. CDR3 loop: CASSWTGVQETQYF. In DNA, the CDR3 is TGTGCCAGCAGTTGGACAGGGGTCCAAGAGACCCAGTACTTC.

This chain connects TRBV7-9 to TRBJ2-3; 10 nucleotides align to TRBD1. CDR1 SEHNR and CDR2 FQNEAQ come from the germline V gene (reference sequence). V lost 5 bases and J lost 2; bases outside the gene matches: 4. The CDR3 sequence is 15 residues long. In nucleotides, the CDR3 is TGTGCCAGCAGCAGGGGACAGGGGAACACAGATACGCAGTATTTT. Its translation: CASSRGQGNTDTQYF.

The chain joins TRBV10-3 to TRBJ1-2; D is ambiguous. Germline assignment: CDR1 ENHRY and CDR2 SYGVKD. The CDR3 has 17 amino acids. Trimming shortened V by 3 bases and J by 2 bases, and 19 bases separated the two germline ends. Here the CDR3 DNA reads TGTGCCATCAGTGACCGTCAGGCGTCAGCTACCAACTATGGCTACACCTTC. Protein product: CAISDRQASATNYGYTF.

This clone has just one count. V usage is TRBV7-9 and J usage is TRBJ2-3, with 9 bases that match TRBD2. This CDR3 has 16 residues. The V segment lost 1 base and the J segment 2 bases; nucleotides outside the gene matches: 4. The germline V gene has CDR1 SEHNR and CDR2 FQNEAQ (reference sequence). CDR3 bases: TGTGCCAGCAGCTTAGGGCCTAGCGGGAACACAGATACGCAGTATTTT. It specifies CASSLGPSGNTDTQYF.

This chain uses TRBV7-8 with TRBJ2-7; weak D call: TRBD1 (6 bases). Trimming removed 4 bases from V and 6 bases from J, with 13 bases in between. This CDR3 region has 13 residues. Germline V gives CDR1 SGHVS, CDR2 FQNEAQ. The CDR3 region is CASSSTTGFEQYF. The CDR3 coding sequence is TGTGCCAGCAGCTCAACCACAGGGTTCGAGCAGTACTTC.

The chain is built from TRBV11-2 and TRBJ2-7; no clear D. Germline CDR1 is SGHAT and CDR2 is FQNNGV. Trimming left V 2 bases short and J 7 bases short, with 12 bases between. This CDR3 has 13 amino acids. CDR3 coding DNA: TGTGCCAGCAGCTTAAATGGTCCTCCGGAGCAGTACTTC. Amino acid sequence: CASSLNGPPEQYF. Looking up the rest from reference TRBV11-2 and TRBJ2-7 gives the full variable domain: EAGVAQSPRYKIIEKRQSVAFWCNPISGHATLYWYQQILGQGPKLLIQFQNNGVVDDSQLPKDRFSAERLKGVDSTLKIQPAKLEDSAVYLCASSLNGPPEQYFGPGTRLTVT.

The chain has TRBV28 and TRBJ1-1; 10 nucleotides match TRBD1. This CDR3 has 16 amino acids. Germline CDR1 MDHEN, CDR2 SYDVKM. With V trimmed by 6 bases and J by 5 bases, 12 bases remained unmatched. CDR3 sequence (DNA): TGTGCCAGCAGGAGACGGGACAGGGGAAGCAGTACTGAAGCTTTCTTT. As protein: CASRRRDRGSSTEAFF.

The V and J genes are TRBV6-5 and TRBJ2-5; D is uncertain. The CDR3 covers 9 residues. From germline, CDR1 is MNHEY and CDR2 SVGAGI. Between the trimmed V and J ends, which lost 9 bases and 5 bases, there was a span of 4 bases. The CDR3 DNA is TGTGCCAGGCGGGAGACCCAGTACTTC. It specifies CARRETQYF.

The chain uses TRBV21-1 and TRBJ1-4; the D call TRBD1 from the table was never checked on the DNA. TRBV21-1 has pseudogene status. This CDR3 comprises 16 residues. The CDR3 DNA reads TGTGCCAGCAGCAACAATTCGACAGGGGGGAAAGAAAAACTGTTTTTT. Translating it yields CASSNNSTGGKEKLFF.

The V call is TRBV9, the J call TRBJ1-2; perhaps TRBD1 as D (6 bases). CDR3 length equals 14 residues. V lost 2 bases and J 8 bases, leaving 16 bases between the germline ends. Germline CDR1 reads SGDLS; CDR2 reads YYNGEE. The CDR3 region is CASSVLGRGAGYTF. The DNA of the CDR3 is TGTGCCAGCAGCGTTCTTGGCAGGGGAGCCGGCTACACCTTC.

The rearrangement uses TRBV15 and TRBJ2-1; 7 bases fit TRBD2. The V gene end was trimmed by 5 bases and the J gene end by 7 bases; junction bases not matched to a gene: 8. The CDR3 runs to 14 residues. Germline CDR1 and CDR2: LNHNV and YYDKDF (reference sequence). The CDR3 protein is CATSARRTRNEQFF. DNA for the CDR3: TGTGCCACCAGCGCAAGGAGGACTAGGAATGAGCAGTTCTTC.

The rearrangement links TRBV28 to TRBJ2-6; no firm D call. CDR3 size: 18 residues. With 0 bases removed from V and 2 bases from J, the gap between germline ends came to 14 bases. The germline V gene has CDR1 MDHEN and CDR2 SYDVKM. CDR3 in amino acids: CASSLWVSNTAGANVLTF. For the CDR3, the DNA is TGTGCCAGCAGTTTATGGGTCAGCAACACTGCTGGGGCCAACGTCCTGACTTTC.

The rearrangement links TRBV9 to TRBJ1-1; tentatively, D is TRBD1 (5 bases). The V gene's germline CDR1 is SGDLS and CDR2 YYNGEE. The CDR3 is 13 amino acids. Trimming took off 2 bases at V and 5 bases at J, with 10 bases between the two ends. This CDR3 reads CASSVQGSTEAFF. The CDR3 nucleotides are TGTGCCAGCAGCGTGCAGGGTTCGACTGAAGCTTTCTTT.

The J gene is TRBJ2-1, the V gene TRBV7-9; TRBD1 matches at 12 bases. Germline V gives CDR1 SEHNR, CDR2 FQNEAQ (reference sequence). The V segment lost 5 bases and the J segment 6 bases; nucleotides outside the gene matches: 8. The CDR3 contains 16 residues. This CDR3 is CASSLPPGQGANEQFF. Here the CDR3 DNA reads TGTGCCAGCAGCCTACCACCGGGACAGGGGGCCAATGAGCAGTTCTTC.

The genes are TRBV28 and TRBJ1-1; TRBD1 is a possible D gene (5 bases). The CDR3 length is 15 residues. Germline loops: CDR1 MDHEN, CDR2 SYDVKM. Trimming removed 10 bases from V and 5 bases from J, with 23 bases in between. CDR3 coding DNA: TGTGCCACCATGAACCCCAGGGCGGGTTGGACTGAAGCTTTCTTT. Its protein product is CATMNPRAGWTEAFF.

The gene calls are TRBV2 and TRBJ2-5, with 8 positions matching TRBD1. Germline V gene data show CDR1 as SNHLY and CDR2 as FYNNEI. V shed 3 bases and J 2 bases; nucleotides not matched to a gene: 5. The CDR3 contains 15 residues. The CDR3 DNA sequence: TGTGCCAGCAGTGACGGACAGGGATGGCAAGAGACCCAGTACTTC. Amino acids: CASSDGQGWQETQYF.

V is TRBV19 and J is TRBJ2-7; D gene ambiguous. V lost 2 bases to trimming and J lost 0 bases, with 11 bases between them. The CDR3 runs to 15 residues. Per germline, CDR1 LNHDA and CDR2 SQIVND (reference sequence). The CDR3 here is CASSINGWSSYEQYF. In DNA, the CDR3 is TGTGCCAGTAGTATAAATGGCTGGAGCTCCTACGAGCAGTACTTC.

V usage is TRBV15 and J usage is TRBJ1-1, with unresolved D. V lost 4 bases to trimming and J lost 4 bases, with 16 bases between them. There are 15 residues in the CDR3. In germline, CDR1 is LNHNV, CDR2 YYDKDF (reference sequence). The CDR3 region has the DNA TGTGCCACCAGCACGGCCCTCCTGCCGAGCACTGAAGCTTTCTTT. Its translation: CATSTALLPSTEAFF.

This sequence joins TRBV6-5 and TRBJ1-1, with D possibly being TRBD1 (5 bases). The V and J ends lost 8 bases and 4 bases respectively, with 20 bases between them. This CDR3 has 15 residues. CDR1 MNHEY and CDR2 SVGAGI come from the germline V gene. The CDR3 region is CASQSLQAVSTEAFF. In nucleotides, the CDR3 is TGTGCCAGCCAGAGTCTACAGGCGGTGAGCACTGAAGCTTTCTTT.

This chain connects TRBV9 to TRBJ1-2, with D unresolved. Trimming took off 3 bases at V and 4 bases at J, with 10 bases between the two ends. Looked up from germline, CDR1 is SGDLS and CDR2 is YYNGEE. This CDR3 has 13 amino acids. The CDR3 DNA is TGTGCCAGCAGCGGTGATATCTTCTATGGCTACACCTTC. This gives the protein CASSGDIFYGYTF.

This chain joins TRBV4-1 and TRBJ2-3; unclear D gene. From germline, CDR1 is MGHRA and CDR2 YSYEKL. This CDR3 comprises 14 residues. Deletions cut 1 base from V and 1 base from J, with 6 bases between. The CDR3 sequence is CASSQASGTDTQYF. CDR3 coding DNA: TGCGCCAGCAGCCAAGCGTCCGGCACAGATACGCAGTATTTT.

The rearrangement joins TRBV29-1 to TRBJ2-4, with D perhaps being TRBD1 or TRBD2 (5 bases each). Trimming pared 4 bases from V and 5 bases from J, leaving 9 bases between. The germline gives CDR1 SQVTM, CDR2 ANQGSEA. This CDR3 is built from 12 residues. The CDR3 nucleotides are TGCAGCGTTGTTGGGGGTGAAAACATTCAGTACTTC. Amino acid sequence: CSVVGGENIQYF.

The sample holds one count of this clone. V is TRBV7-3 and J is TRBJ2-2, with 13 bases fitting TRBD2. The V and J ends lost 5 bases and 0 bases, in that order; junction bases with no gene match: 9. CDR3 length: 19 amino acids. The V gene's germline CDR1 is SGHTA and CDR2 FQGTGA. Here the CDR3 reads CASSPFPLAGGANTGELFF. In DNA form, the CDR3 reads TGTGCCAGCAGCCCTTTCCCACTAGCGGGAGGGGCGAACACCGGGGAGCTGTTTTTT.

The chain has TRBV10-3 and TRBJ1-5; 9 bases agree with TRBD1. J gave up 7 bases and V 0 bases, and 4 bases lay outside the gene matches. The length of the CDR3 is 15 residues. Per germline, CDR1 ENHRY and CDR2 SYGVKD. CDR3 sequence reads: CAISESGDRAQPQHF. The CDR3 DNA sequence: TGTGCCATCAGTGAGTCTGGGGACAGGGCCCAGCCCCAGCATTTT.

V is TRBV5-6 and J is TRBJ2-3; no clear D. Trimming removed 0 bases from V and 1 base from J, with 9 bases in between. Germline CDR1 reads SGHDT; CDR2 reads YYEEEE. The CDR3 runs to 15 residues. Written as DNA, the CDR3 is TGTGCCAGCAGCTTGGTTTCATGGGGCACAGATACGCAGTATTTT. This encodes CASSLVSWGTDTQYF.

The CDR3 here is CAWSRGGRNTQYF. The CDR3 DNA follows: TGTGCCTGGAGTAGGGGGGGACGGAATACGCAGTATTTT. The genes are TRBV30 and TRBJ2-3; a weak D match, TRBD2 (7 bases). CDR1 is GTSNPN and CDR2 is SVGIG in the germline V gene (reference sequence). V lost 2 bases to trimming and J lost 7 bases, with 13 bases between them. This CDR3 comprises 13 residues.